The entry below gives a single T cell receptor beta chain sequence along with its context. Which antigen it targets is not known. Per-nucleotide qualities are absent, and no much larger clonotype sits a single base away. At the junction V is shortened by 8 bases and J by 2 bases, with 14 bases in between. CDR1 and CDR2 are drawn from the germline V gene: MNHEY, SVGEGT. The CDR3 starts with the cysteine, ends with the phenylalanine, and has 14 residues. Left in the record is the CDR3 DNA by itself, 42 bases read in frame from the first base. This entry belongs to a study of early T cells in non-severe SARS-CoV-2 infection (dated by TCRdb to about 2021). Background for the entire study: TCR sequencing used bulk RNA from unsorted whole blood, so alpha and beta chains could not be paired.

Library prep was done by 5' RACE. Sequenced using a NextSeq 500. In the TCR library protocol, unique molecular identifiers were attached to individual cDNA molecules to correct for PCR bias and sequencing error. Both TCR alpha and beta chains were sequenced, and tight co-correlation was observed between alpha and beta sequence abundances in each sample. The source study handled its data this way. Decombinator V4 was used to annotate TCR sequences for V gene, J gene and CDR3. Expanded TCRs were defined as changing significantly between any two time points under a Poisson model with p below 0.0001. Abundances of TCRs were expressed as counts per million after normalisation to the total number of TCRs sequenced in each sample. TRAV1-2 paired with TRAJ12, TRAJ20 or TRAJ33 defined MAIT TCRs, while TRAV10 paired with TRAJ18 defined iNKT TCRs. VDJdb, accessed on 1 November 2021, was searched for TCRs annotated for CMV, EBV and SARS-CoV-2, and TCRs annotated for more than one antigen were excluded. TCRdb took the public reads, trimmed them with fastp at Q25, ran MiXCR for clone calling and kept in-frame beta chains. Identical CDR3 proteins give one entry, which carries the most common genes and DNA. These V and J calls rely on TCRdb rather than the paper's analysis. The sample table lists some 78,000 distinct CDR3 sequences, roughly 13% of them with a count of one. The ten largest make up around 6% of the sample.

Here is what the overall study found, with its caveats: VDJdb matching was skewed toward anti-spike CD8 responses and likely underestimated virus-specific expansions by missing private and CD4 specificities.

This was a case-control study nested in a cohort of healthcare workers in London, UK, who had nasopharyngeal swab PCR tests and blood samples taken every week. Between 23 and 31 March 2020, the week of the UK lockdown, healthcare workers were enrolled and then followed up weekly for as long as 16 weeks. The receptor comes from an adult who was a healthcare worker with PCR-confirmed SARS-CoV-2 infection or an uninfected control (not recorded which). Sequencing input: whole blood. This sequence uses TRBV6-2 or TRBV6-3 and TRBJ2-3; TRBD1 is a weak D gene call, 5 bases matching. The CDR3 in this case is CASLPAGFTDTQYF. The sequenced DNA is TGTGCCAGCCTTCCGGCAGGGTTCACAGATACGCAGTATTTT.